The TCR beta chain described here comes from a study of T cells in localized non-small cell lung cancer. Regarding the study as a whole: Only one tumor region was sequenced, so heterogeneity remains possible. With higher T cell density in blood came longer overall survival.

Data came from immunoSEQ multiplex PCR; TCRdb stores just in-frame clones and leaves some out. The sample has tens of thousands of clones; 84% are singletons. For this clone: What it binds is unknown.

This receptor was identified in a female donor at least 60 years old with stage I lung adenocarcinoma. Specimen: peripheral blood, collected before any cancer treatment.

CDR3 in DNA: TGTGCCTCCCGTGGAGCGGGCCAAGAGACCCAGTACTTC. It encodes CASRGAGQETQYF. This chain connects TRBV19 to TRBJ2-5, with D possibly TRBD2 on 6 matching bases. Trimming removed 11 bases at V and 1 base at J, with 14 bases between. CDR1 is LNHDA and CDR2 is SQIVND in the germline V gene (reference sequence). This CDR3 is built from 13 residues.